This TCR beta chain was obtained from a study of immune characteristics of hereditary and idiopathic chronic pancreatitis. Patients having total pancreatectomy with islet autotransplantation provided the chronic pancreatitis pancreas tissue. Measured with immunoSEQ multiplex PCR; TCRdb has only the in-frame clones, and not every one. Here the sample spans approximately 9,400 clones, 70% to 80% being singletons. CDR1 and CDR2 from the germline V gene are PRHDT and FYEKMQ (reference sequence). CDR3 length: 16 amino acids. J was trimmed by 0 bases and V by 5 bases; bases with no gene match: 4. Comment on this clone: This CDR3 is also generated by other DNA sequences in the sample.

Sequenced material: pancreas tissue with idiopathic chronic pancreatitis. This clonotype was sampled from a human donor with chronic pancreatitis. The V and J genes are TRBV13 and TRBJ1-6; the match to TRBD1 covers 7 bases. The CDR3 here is CASSRQGDSYNSPLHF. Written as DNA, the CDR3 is TGTGCCAGCAGCAGACAGGGAGACTCCTATAATTCACCCCTCCACTTT. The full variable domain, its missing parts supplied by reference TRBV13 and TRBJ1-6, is AAGVIQSPRHLIKEKRETATLKCYPIPRHDTVYWYQQGPGQDPQFLISFYEKMQSDKGSIPDRFSAQQFSDYHSELNMSSLELGDSALYFCASSRQGDSYNSPLHFGNGTRLTVT.